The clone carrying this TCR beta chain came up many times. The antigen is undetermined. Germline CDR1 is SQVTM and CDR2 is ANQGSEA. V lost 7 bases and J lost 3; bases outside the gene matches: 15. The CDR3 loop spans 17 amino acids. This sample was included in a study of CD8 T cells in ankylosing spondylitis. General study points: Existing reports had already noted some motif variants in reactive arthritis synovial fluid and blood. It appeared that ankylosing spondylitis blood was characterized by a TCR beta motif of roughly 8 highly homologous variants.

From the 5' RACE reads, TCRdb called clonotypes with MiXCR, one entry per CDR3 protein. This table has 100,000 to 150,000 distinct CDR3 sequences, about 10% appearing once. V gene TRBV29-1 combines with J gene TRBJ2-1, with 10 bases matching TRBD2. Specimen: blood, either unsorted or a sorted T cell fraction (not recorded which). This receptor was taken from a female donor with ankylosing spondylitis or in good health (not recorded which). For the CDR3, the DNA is TGCAGCGCGGTGGCCCCAGCGGGAGGGGGTCTCTACAATGAGCAGTTCTTC. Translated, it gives CSAVAPAGGGLYNEQFF.